The 12 T cell receptor beta chains below come from one sample, sequenced in a study of OX40 agonist ivuxolimab in advanced cancers. Libraries were prepared by immunoSEQ multiplex PCR; TCRdb keeps only in-frame clonotypes and omits some of them. This table holds around 74,000 clones, nearly 90% found once. Sequencing was performed on CD4+ or CD8+ T cells sorted from blood, taken in a trial of the OX40 agonist ivuxolimab. These receptors all come from an adult with an advanced solid tumor such as melanoma, head and neck, liver or kidney cancer.

Comment on this clone: One end of the junction fails to match germline, which may point to a read error. The V and J genes are TRBV19 and TRBJ1-2; weak D call: TRBD1 (6 bases). Germline assignment: CDR1 LNHDA and CDR2 SQIVND (reference sequence). The CDR3 runs 15 residues. Here the CDR3 DNA reads TGTGCCAGTATAGGCCAGGGGCAAAGGAGCGGAGGCTACGCCTTC. The encoded protein is CASIGQGQRSGGYAF.

This chain uses TRBV27 with TRBJ2-6; no clear D gene. V was shortened by 5 bases and J by 0 bases, with 11 bases between the two germline ends. Germline V CDR1 and CDR2: MNHEY, SMNVEV (reference sequence). This CDR3 has 16 amino acids. CDR3 sequence: CASSRMSSSGANVLTF. DNA of the CDR3: TGTGCCAGCAGTAGGATGTCTAGCTCTGGGGCCAACGTCCTGACTTTC.

The CDR3 protein is CASSGGDENTIYF. In DNA, the CDR3 is TGTGCCAGCAGCGGAGGCGACGAAAACACCATATATTTT. The V gene is TRBV5-4, the J gene TRBJ1-3; D unclear. This CDR3 is built from 13 residues. CDR1 is SGHNT, CDR2 YYREEE, per germline (reference sequence). Deletions cut 4 bases from V and 6 bases from J, with 11 bases between.

This clone was seen once. The chain has TRBV14 and TRBJ2-7; TRBD1 or TRBD2 may be the D gene (5 bases each). With 4 bases removed from V and 7 bases from J, the gap between germline ends came to 11 bases. The CDR3 loop spans 12 amino acids. CDR1 is SGHDN, CDR2 FVKESK, per germline. CDR3 nucleotides: TGTGCCAGCAGCCGGGGACGGTTTGAGCAGTACTTC. Translating it yields CASSRGRFEQYF.

This clone was found once. The gene calls are TRBV5-6 and TRBJ1-1; weak D call: TRBD1 (5 bases). The CDR3 is 15 amino acids. V dropped 0 bases and J dropped 4 bases, with 13 bases sitting between them. The germline gives CDR1 SGHDT, CDR2 YYEEEE. CDR3 nucleotide sequence: TGTGCCAGCAGCTTGGCCTCGGGGCGGGGCACTGAAGCTTTCTTT. Amino acids: CASSLASGRGTEAFF.

CDR3 protein: CASSLERFGGNTDTQYF. CDR3 coding DNA: TGCGCCAGCAGCTTGGAACGGTTCGGGGGAAACACAGATACGCAGTATTTT. V and J are TRBV5-1 and TRBJ2-3; TRBD2 is a possible D gene (6 bases). The V end lost 0 bases, the J end lost 2 bases, and 16 bases lay between the germline ends. This CDR3 is 17 amino acids long. Germline CDR1 and CDR2: SGHRS and YFSETQ.

The V call is TRBV29-1, the J call TRBJ1-1; unclear D gene. The germline V gene encodes CDR1 SQVTM and CDR2 ANQGSEA. The V and J ends lost 1 base and 4 bases respectively, with 13 bases between them. The CDR3 covers 14 residues. Here the CDR3 DNA reads TGCAGCGTTGAAGGTGGCGGACTCAGCACTGAAGCTTTCTTT. Translating it yields CSVEGGGLSTEAFF.

The chain is built from TRBV18 and TRBJ1-6, with no clear D. This CDR3 has 14 residues. The V gene's germline CDR1 is KGHSH and CDR2 LQKENI. V gave up 1 base and J gave up 6 bases, with 7 bases separating them. The CDR3 nucleotides read TGTGCCAGCTCACCACTCCAGACTAATTCACCCCTCCACTTT. It specifies CASSPLQTNSPLHF.

This clone has more than one count but fewer than ten. This rearrangement joins TRBV2 to TRBJ2-1, with TRBD2 matching over 7 bases. The CDR3 is 12 residues long. Germline CDR1 and CDR2: SNHLY and FYNNEI. V dropped 10 bases and J dropped 5; count of bases not matched to a gene: 5. The CDR3 protein is CATRDYNNEQFF. The CDR3 region has the DNA TGTGCCACCAGGGACTACAACAATGAGCAGTTCTTC.

This chain connects TRBV23-1 to TRBJ2-7; weak D call: TRBD1 (5 bases). TRBV23-1 is flagged as an ORF with uncertain function. The CDR3 is 15 amino acids. Deletions cut 2 bases from V and 3 bases from J, with 14 bases between. DNA of the CDR3: TGCGCCAGCAGTCAAAGGTGGACACGGAACTACGAGCAGTACTTC. Translation: CASSQRWTRNYEQYF.

This chain joins TRBV7-2 and TRBJ2-2; tentatively, D is TRBD1 or TRBD2 (6 bases each). CDR3 length: 17 amino acids. Germline assignment: CDR1 SGHTA and CDR2 FQGNSA. Trimming took 1 base from V and 0 from J, leaving 12 bases between them. CDR3 in DNA: TGTGCCAGCAGCTTAGTCGTGGGGGGCTCGAACACCGGGGAGCTGTTTTTT. Protein: CASSLVVGGSNTGELFF.

The chain combines TRBV6-5 with TRBJ2-1; D perhaps matches TRBD1 (5 bases). The CDR3 has 12 amino acids. Germline lookup yields CDR1 MNHEY and CDR2 SVGAGI. With 6 bases removed from V and 7 bases from J, the gap between germline ends came to 10 bases. CDR3: CASSKTVNEQFF. The CDR3 coding sequence is TGTGCCAGCAGCAAGACAGTTAATGAGCAGTTCTTC.